The 10 T cell receptor beta chains reported below all come from one sample, sequenced in a study of OX40 agonist ivuxolimab in advanced cancers. The repertoire was sequenced with immunoSEQ multiplex PCR; TCRdb's copy has only in-frame clones and lacks some. Here the sample spans 60,000 to 75,000 clones, about 91% being singletons. The starting material was CD4+ or CD8+ T cells sorted from blood, obtained in a trial of the OX40 agonist ivuxolimab. All receptors derive from an adult with an advanced solid tumor such as melanoma, head and neck, liver or kidney cancer.

This clone was counted a few times. The V and J genes are TRBV2 and TRBJ2-1, with D uncertain. This CDR3 spans 12 amino acids. CDR1 SNHLY and CDR2 FYNNEI come from the germline V gene. V was trimmed by 4 bases and J by 6 bases, leaving 7 bases between them. The DNA of the CDR3 is TGTGCCAGCAGTGTCGGGTCCAATGAGCAGTTCTTC. Amino acids: CASSVGSNEQFF. The variable domain in full, completed from reference TRBV2 and TRBJ2-1, reads EPEVTQTPSHQVTQMGQEVILRCVPISNHLYFYWYRQILGQKVEFLVSFYNNEISEKSEIFDDQFSVERPDGSNFTLKIRSTKLEDSAMYFCASSVGSNEQFFGPGTRLTVL.

The chain joins TRBV10-3 to TRBJ2-7; 8 positions agree with TRBD2. The CDR3 has 14 amino acids. V lost 3 bases, J lost 2 bases, and 3 bases stayed unmatched. The germline CDR1 and CDR2 sequences are ENHRY and SYGVKD. CDR3 DNA sequence: TGTGCCATCAGTGATGCGGGAGGTACCTACGAGCAGTACTTC. Its translation is CAISDAGGTYEQYF.

The rearrangement links TRBV7-2 to TRBJ2-7, with 11 bases aligning to TRBD2. This CDR3 has 15 residues. Germline V gives CDR1 SGHTA, CDR2 FQGNSA. With V trimmed by 9 bases and J by 3 bases, 10 bases remained unmatched. CDR3 nucleotide sequence: TGTGCCAGTACCCTGGCGACTAGCGGGGTCTACGAGCAGTACTTC. Protein: CASTLATSGVYEQYF.

This chain connects TRBV30 to TRBJ1-2; possible D gene TRBD1, 6 bases. The V gene's germline CDR1 is GTSNPN and CDR2 SVGIG (reference sequence). CDR3 length: 13 amino acids. V gave up 2 bases and J gave up 5 bases, with 12 bases separating them. This CDR3 is CAWSRTDRYGYTF. The DNA for the CDR3 is TGTGCCTGGAGTCGGACAGATAGATATGGCTACACCTTC.

The chain combines TRBV9 with TRBJ1-3; D possibly corresponds to TRBD1 (6 bases). In germline, CDR1 is SGDLS, CDR2 YYNGEE. This CDR3 is built from 15 residues. Trimming took 2 bases from V and 2 from J, leaving 11 bases between them. The CDR3 here is CASSVRAGAGNTIYF. CDR3 DNA: TGTGCCAGCAGCGTTAGGGCAGGGGCTGGAAACACCATATATTTT. The whole variable domain, remainder taken from reference TRBV9 and TRBJ1-3, is DSGVTQTPKHLITATGQRVTLRCSPRSGDLSVYWYQQSLDQGLQFLIQYYNGEERAKGNILERFSAQQFPDLHSELNLSSLELGDSALYFCASSVRAGAGNTIYFGEGSWLTVV.

V is TRBV10-3 and J is TRBJ2-2; no clear D gene. This CDR3 has 13 amino acids. Germline V gene data show CDR1 as ENHRY and CDR2 as SYGVKD. Between the trimmed V and J ends, which lost 8 bases and 0 bases, there was a span of 7 bases. The CDR3 sequence: CAIGTANTGELFF. The CDR3 nucleotides are TGTGCCATCGGCACAGCGAACACCGGGGAGCTGTTTTTT.

The CDR3 loop reads CASTQGGRNQPQHF. In DNA form, the CDR3 reads TGTGCCAGCACTCAAGGAGGTAGGAATCAGCCCCAGCATTTT. The chain carries TRBV28 and TRBJ1-5; D is unresolved. Germline V gives CDR1 MDHEN, CDR2 SYDVKM. CDR3 length equals 14 residues. The V and J ends lost 7 bases and 4 bases respectively, with 14 bases between them.

The chain carries TRBV4-1 and TRBJ1-1, with TRBD1 as a possible D gene (5 bases). V dropped 4 bases and J dropped 0 bases, with 12 bases sitting between them. This CDR3 contains 15 residues. CDR1 and CDR2 from the germline V gene are MGHRA and YSYEKL. The CDR3 DNA is TGCGCCAGCAGCCTTCCGGGACTCATGAACACTGAAGCTTTCTTT. Its translation is CASSLPGLMNTEAFF.

The chain uses TRBV5-5 and TRBJ2-2; unclear D gene. The germline V and J ends were trimmed by 3 bases and 0 bases, with 12 bases remaining between them. The CDR3 is 16 amino acids. Germline-derived CDR1 and CDR2 are SGHKS and YYEKEE (reference sequence). The CDR3 spells CASSSDWLANTGELFF. The CDR3 DNA sequence: TGTGCCAGCAGCTCCGACTGGCTAGCGAACACCGGGGAGCTGTTTTTT. The variable domain in full, with the rest retrieved from reference TRBV5-5 and TRBJ2-2, is DAGVTQSPTHLIKTRGQQVTLRCSPISGHKSVSWYQQVLGQGPQFIFQYYEKEERGRGNFPDRFSARQFPNYSSELNVNALLLGDSALYLCASSSDWLANTGELFFGEGSRLTVL.

The chain couples TRBV11-3 to TRBJ2-2; TRBD2 agrees at 7 bases. Trimming at V came to 5 bases and at J to 6 bases, leaving 3 bases not matched to a gene. Per the germline V gene, CDR1 is SGHNT and CDR2 is YENEEA. The CDR3 length is 13 residues. The DNA of the CDR3 is TGTGCCAGCAGCGATCTAGCGGCCGGGGAGCTGTTTTTT. Translated, it gives CASSDLAAGELFF.